These T cell receptor beta chains were read from a single sample in a study of blood T cells in healthy people across ages. TCRdb redid the calling of the 5' RACE reads with MiXCR, one entry per CDR3 protein. The sample contains approximately 900,000 distinct CDR3 sequences, about 48% of which appear only once. The sequencing sample was made of blood. These receptors were collected from a man aged 25-45 years in good health. CDR3s leave out the opening cysteine and the closing phenylalanine or tryptophan. A D gene is named only where the DNA matches it firmly. Size tells how often a clone was seen (once, few, many) or the class of an expanded clone, and some rows leave it out.

V,D,size,J,CDR3
TRBV9,-,many,TRBJ1-4,ASSVDRANEKLF
TRBV9,TRBD2,-,TRBJ2-2,ASSVDSSGGSGELF
TRBV4-1,TRBD1,-,TRBJ1-4,ASSQGGQGAEKLF
TRBV9,TRBD2,-,TRBJ2-3,ASSVASWASGGSTDTQY
TRBV2,-,-,TRBJ1-2,ASYSPSAGGGSGYT
TRBV27,-,few,TRBJ2-3,ASSTRDFEGDTQY
TRBV10-3,-,few,TRBJ2-3,AIREGSTDTQY
TRBV7-9,-,-,TRBJ2-5,ASRSSPGTEGTQY
TRBV29-1,TRBD1,-,TRBJ1-2,SAIDRATNYGYT
TRBV20-1,-,few,TRBJ1-2,SARRAGRDYGYT
TRBV30,TRBD1,-,TRBJ1-2,AWTTGTGHYGYT
TRBV7-8,TRBD1,-,TRBJ1-1,ASSPRQGLPTEAF
TRBV29-1,-,-,-,SVEPSSETQY
TRBV7-6,-,-,TRBJ1-2,ASSSTPSQGRDYGYT
TRBV27,-,-,-,ASSLSWTINEQY
TRBV4-1,-,many,TRBJ1-2,ASSQGQGRGYGYT
TRBV20-1,TRBD1,many,TRBJ1-6,SATGQGVDYNSPLH
TRBV10-3,TRBD2,-,TRBJ2-4,AISESFLAGSKNIQY
TRBV27,-,-,TRBJ2-7,ASSFGTLSYEQY
TRBV20-1,-,few,TRBJ2-3,SARRRTLSTDTQY
TRBV6-2/TRBV6-3,-,-,TRBJ1-1,ASSYSRDNTDGNTEAF
TRBV7-2,TRBD2,-,TRBJ2-5,ASSLRGLAGETQY
TRBV20-1,-,-,TRBJ1-2,SAIRGRTDYGYT
TRBV6-1,TRBD2,-,TRBJ2-1,VSSRLATFDEQF
TRBV20-1,TRBD1,-,TRBJ2-5,SASNPLTGDQETQY
TRBV6-1,TRBD1,many,TRBJ2-2,AIGGQGDTGELF
TRBV6-2/TRBV6-3,TRBD1,-,TRBJ1-2,ASSYADRGLNGYT
TRBV2,-,few,TRBJ2-3,ASSVTEADTQY
TRBV3-1,-,-,TRBJ1-6,ASSPWTARNSPLH
TRBV27,-,few,TRBJ2-5,ASSSQLLGLYQETQY
TRBV5-1,-,few,TRBJ2-5,ASSLEVLQETQY
TRBV12-3/TRBV12-4,-,-,TRBJ1-1,ASRTGNLNTEAF
TRBV2,-,few,TRBJ1-2,ASSEAQAGVGYT
TRBV6-5,-,few,TRBJ1-1,ASSYTGSTEAF
TRBV2,-,once,TRBJ2-1,ASSGEGPRRKPF
TRBV4-1,-,few,TRBJ2-1,ASSHEKTDYNNEQF
TRBV28,-,once,TRBJ2-1,ASGGAGSGSYNEQF
TRBV5-1,TRBD2,few,TRBJ2-3,ASSKGLAGGSTDTQY
TRBV6-1,-,few,TRBJ1-2,ASSEQRYGYT
TRBV12-3/TRBV12-4,TRBD1,-,TRBJ1-1,ASSRMGDRDHTEAF
TRBV5-1,-,once,TRBJ2-1,ASSSGNRANEQF
TRBV5-1,TRBD1,-,TRBJ2-7,AGSLATGAYSYEQY
TRBV14,TRBD2,-,TRBJ2-5,ASSLGRGGPPSY
TRBV11-2,-,-,TRBJ2-3,ASSGAGTSTDTQY
TRBV27,TRBD1,-,TRBJ1-2,ASSGQGSGYT
TRBV15,-,-,TRBJ1-2,ATRSGTEGVTYGYT
TRBV12-3/TRBV12-4,-,-,TRBJ1-1,ASSLVTLNTEAF
TRBV20-1,-,-,TRBJ1-6,SAHAPGRGGSPLH
TRBV20-1,-,-,TRBJ1-2,SARGVFNYGYT
TRBV3-1,-,few,TRBJ2-7,ASSQEGARSSYEQY
TRBV7-9,-,many,TRBJ2-7,ASSLVVGYEQY
TRBV5-1,-,-,TRBJ1-1,ASSLCDSNTEAF
TRBV7-3,-,-,TRBJ2-6,ASSEWWDPGANVLT
TRBV18,-,-,TRBJ2-4,ASSPQGQGQSIQY
TRBV3-1,-,-,TRBJ1-1,ASSQVGRGGTEAF
TRBV7-2,-,-,TRBJ2-3,ASSPRPLLTDTQY
TRBV20-1,TRBD1,-,TRBJ2-1,SARVTGQGAGEQF
TRBV3-1,-,-,-,ASGSHEQY
TRBV7-2,-,many,TRBJ2-1,ASSLGAGASLF
TRBV28,TRBD2,once,TRBJ2-4,ASSFPRGAGLAGGPKNIQY